These 17 T cell receptor beta chains share one sample of origin, sequenced in a study of a mutant IDH1 vaccine in newly diagnosed glioma. Time point meaning: week 35, safety follow-up. The investigators gave 300 ug of mutant IDH1 20-mer peptide in each vaccine dose, together with topical imiquimod. These receptors' targets are unknown. Using immunoSEQ multiplex PCR, the repertoire was profiled, and TCRdb retains in-frame clones only, with some absent. This table has over 65,000 clones, approximately 81% appearing once. Specimen: PBMCs, collected from a glioma patient whose treatment included an IDH1 peptide vaccine. The receptors shown here come from a man aged 18 to 30 with glioma.

The chain uses TRBV4-3 and TRBJ2-7; D may be TRBD1 or TRBD2 (6 bases each). The CDR3 has 16 residues. Trimming shortened V by 3 bases and J by 0 bases, and 15 bases separated the two germline ends. Germline CDR1 is LGHNA and CDR2 is YSLEER. The CDR3 protein is CASSHQKGGSSYEQYF. For the CDR3, the DNA is TGCGCCAGCAGCCACCAGAAGGGGGGAAGCTCCTACGAGCAGTACTTC.

This chain links TRBV5-6 with TRBJ2-7; 9 bases match TRBD1. After removal of 2 bases from V and 5 bases from J, the junction contained 2 bases not matched to a gene. Germline lookup yields CDR1 SGHDT and CDR2 YYEEEE. CDR3 length: 13 residues. CDR3 loop: CASSFGQGNEQYF. CDR3 coding DNA: TGTGCCAGCAGCTTCGGACAGGGGAACGAGCAGTACTTC.

The chain joins TRBV6-6 to TRBJ1-4, with 11 bases identical to TRBD1. The CDR3 sequence is 14 residues long. Germline V CDR1 and CDR2: MNHNY, SVGAGI (reference sequence). J gave up 7 bases and V 4 bases, and 2 bases lay outside the gene matches. The CDR3 coding sequence is TGTGCCAGCAGTTGGACAGGGGGCGGTGAAAAACTGTTTTTT. It specifies CASSWTGGGEKLFF.

This clone was observed once. The chain combines TRBV6-1 with TRBJ2-3, with TRBD2 as a possible D gene (5 bases). This CDR3 has 14 amino acids. Germline V gene lookup returns CDR1 MNHNS and CDR2 SASEGT. Trimming took 7 bases from V and 1 from J, leaving 12 bases between them. The CDR3 region has the DNA TGTGCCAGCATGACTTCGAGGGGCACAGATACGCAGTATTTT. Translated: CASMTSRGTDTQYF.

This clone was counted once. The V gene is TRBV28, the J gene TRBJ2-1; D uncertain. The CDR3 contains 13 residues. Germline CDR1 MDHEN, CDR2 SYDVKM. V shed 6 bases and J shed 4 bases, with 10 bases lying between them. The CDR3 here is CASSPVGYNEQFF. The CDR3 DNA reads TGTGCCAGCAGCCCAGTGGGGTACAATGAGCAGTTCTTC.

This chain uses TRBV30 with TRBJ1-3; a possible D gene is TRBD1 (6 bases). The CDR3 extends over 14 amino acids. V lost 0 bases to trimming and J lost 5 bases, with 11 bases between them. CDR1 and CDR2 (germline): GTSNPN, SVGIG (reference sequence). This CDR3 is CAWSVETGRNTIYF. CDR3 sequence (DNA): TGTGCCTGGAGTGTAGAAACAGGGAGAAACACCATATATTTT.

This clone was found a few times. V and J are TRBV7-2 and TRBJ2-2; TRBD2 agrees at 12 bases. With 4 bases clipped from V and 3 bases from J, the junction kept 6 bases outside the gene matches. This CDR3 is 17 amino acids long. Germline CDR1 reads SGHTA; CDR2 reads FQGNSA. CDR3: CASSSSTSGRYTGELFF. CDR3 sequence (DNA): TGTGCCAGCAGCTCGTCCACTAGCGGGAGGTACACCGGGGAGCTGTTTTTT.

The genes are TRBV19 and TRBJ2-1; the match to TRBD2 covers 8 bases. CDR1 is LNHDA, CDR2 SQIVND, per germline (reference sequence). The CDR3 is made up of 15 amino acids. V trimming: 3 bases; J trimming: 5 bases; junction bases outside the gene matches: 6. The CDR3 here is CASSIRGGRNNEQFF. The CDR3 DNA sequence: TGTGCCAGTAGTATCCGGGGGGGGCGGAACAATGAGCAGTTCTTC.

This clone is a singleton in its sample. The chain couples TRBV5-1 to TRBJ2-7, with 9 bases aligning to TRBD2. The germline CDR1 and CDR2 sequences are SGHRS and YFSETQ. J was trimmed by 5 bases and V by 0 bases; bases with no gene match: 9. The CDR3 is made up of 16 amino acids. The DNA of the CDR3 is TGCGCCAGCAGCTTGGGTAGCGGGAGAGGCAGCCACGAGCAGTACTTC. Its protein is CASSLGSGRGSHEQYF.

This clone was seen a single time. This rearrangement joins TRBV5-6 to TRBJ2-3; 10 bases line up with TRBD2. The CDR3 is made up of 15 amino acids. Trimming took 2 bases from V and 3 from J; bases not matched to a gene: 3. Germline V gene data show CDR1 as SGHDT and CDR2 as YYEEEE. CDR3 coding DNA: TGTGCCAGCAGCTTAGGGACTAGCGTGACAGATACGCAGTATTTT. It specifies CASSLGTSVTDTQYF.

This sequence joins TRBV13 and TRBJ2-4; unclear D gene. Trimming left V 5 bases short and J 5 bases short, with 13 bases between. CDR1 and CDR2 (germline): PRHDT, FYEKMQ (reference sequence). This CDR3 has 14 amino acids. Here the CDR3 reads CASSPLGPQNIQYF. CDR3 coding DNA: TGTGCCAGCAGCCCGCTTGGGCCCCAAAACATTCAGTACTTC. Filled out from reference TRBV13 and TRBJ2-4, the complete variable domain reads AAGVIQSPRHLIKEKRETATLKCYPIPRHDTVYWYQQGPGQDPQFLISFYEKMQSDKGSIPDRFSAQQFSDYHSELNMSSLELGDSALYFCASSPLGPQNIQYFGAGTRLSVL.

This chain uses TRBV7-6 with TRBJ1-2; D is possibly TRBD1 (6 bases). With 2 bases removed from V and 3 bases from J, the gap between germline ends came to 10 bases. In germline, CDR1 is SGHVS, CDR2 FNYEAQ. This CDR3 is 14 amino acids long. CDR3 coding DNA: TGTGCCAGCAGCTTACAGGGGAACGACTATGGCTACACCTTC. This encodes CASSLQGNDYGYTF.

This chain connects TRBV6-1 to TRBJ1-4; the match to TRBD1 covers 9 bases. Unmatched junction bases numbered 8, after V lost 3 bases and J lost 0 bases. CDR1 and CDR2 (germline): MNHNS, SASEGT. This CDR3 is built from 18 residues. The CDR3 here is CASSELWTGVTTNEKLFF. CDR3 bases: TGTGCCAGCAGTGAGTTATGGACAGGGGTTACAACTAATGAAAAACTGTTTTTT.

The chain couples TRBV6-6 to TRBJ1-5, with TRBD1 matching 8 bases. V dropped 2 bases and J dropped 0; count of bases not matched to a gene: 3. This CDR3 spans 16 amino acids. CDR1 and CDR2 (germline): MNHNY, SVGAGI (reference sequence). CDR3 nucleotides: TGTGCCAGCAGTTACGGGGGACAGGATAGCAATCAGCCCCAGCATTTT. Its protein is CASSYGGQDSNQPQHF.

This chain connects TRBV9 to TRBJ1-1; D unclear. This CDR3 has 14 residues. Per germline, CDR1 SGDLS and CDR2 YYNGEE. V was cut by 4 bases and J by 4 bases, with 14 bases left in between. The CDR3 loop is CASSPSGMSTEAFF. The CDR3 DNA reads TGTGCCAGCAGCCCCTCGGGGATGAGCACTGAAGCTTTCTTT.

V gene TRBV6-5 combines with J gene TRBJ1-1, with D unclear. With 0 bases removed from V and 0 bases from J, the gap between germline ends came to 11 bases. Germline V gene sequence: CDR1 MNHEY, CDR2 SVGAGI. CDR3 length equals 16 residues. The CDR3, as DNA: TGTGCCAGCAGTTACTCGCTCAATATATTGAACACTGAAGCTTTCTTT. Translated: CASSYSLNILNTEAFF.

The V and J genes are TRBV6-5 and TRBJ2-7, with D perhaps TRBD2 (5 bases). V lost 6 bases, J lost 1 base, and 13 bases lay in between. Germline values: CDR1 MNHEY, CDR2 SVGAGI. The CDR3 has 14 residues. The CDR3 sequence is CASRRRGPSYEQYF. CDR3 coding DNA: TGTGCCAGCAGGCGTAGAGGGCCATCCTACGAGCAGTACTTC.